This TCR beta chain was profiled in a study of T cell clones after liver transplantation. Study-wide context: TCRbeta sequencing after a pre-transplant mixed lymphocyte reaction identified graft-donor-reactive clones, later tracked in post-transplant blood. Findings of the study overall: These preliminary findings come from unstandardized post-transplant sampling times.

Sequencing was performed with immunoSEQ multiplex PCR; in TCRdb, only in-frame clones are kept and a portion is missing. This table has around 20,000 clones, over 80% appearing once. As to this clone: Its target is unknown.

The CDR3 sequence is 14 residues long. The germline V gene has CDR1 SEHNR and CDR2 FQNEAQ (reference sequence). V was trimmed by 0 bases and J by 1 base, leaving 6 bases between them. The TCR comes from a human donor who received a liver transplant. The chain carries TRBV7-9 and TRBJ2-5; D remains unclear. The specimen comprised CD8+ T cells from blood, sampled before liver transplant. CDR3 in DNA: TGTGCCAGCAGCTTAGCGAGTACCCAAGAGACCCAGTACTTC. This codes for CASSLASTQETQYF.